This TCR beta chain originates from a study of blood T cell repertoires in COVID-19 (dated by TCRdb to the early 2020s). Study-level background: Samples from collaborators originated in the United States, Italy and Spain and spanned both the acute and convalescent phases of COVID-19. The repertoires were made available in a free public database intended to serve as a resource for research on the immune response to SARS-CoV-2. Nearly every sample came with metadata listing a de-identified subject ID, COVID-19 status, age in years and sex. Deeply sampled blood TCRbeta repertoires from subjects exposed to, actively infected with, or recovered from COVID-19 were included in the dataset. Where available, HLA class I and class II types were obtained from metadata supplied by the sample provider rather than from assay-based typing. The material from the prospective study consisted of cDNA or gDNA derived from T cells, B-cell-depleted T cells, or PBMCs. Samples were obtained from the ongoing ImmuneRACE study (first 160 participants) and from 1,200 or so subjects provided by 6 global collaborators.

The immunoSEQ Assay, a bias-controlled multiplex PCR, was used to amplify TCRbeta CDR3 regions from genomic DNA. Regarding the original processing steps: Within the assay, amplification of reference gene primers was used to estimate how many nucleated cells each sample contained. To quantify the absolute abundance of each unique TCRbeta CDR3 rearrangement, sequence reads were collapsed and filtered. Productive Simpson clonality was computed per sample as the square root of Simpson's diversity index over productive rearrangements. Not all clones reach the TCRdb copy of this immuneACCESS table, which keeps in-frame sequences only. Checked studies attribute under half of the gap to unresolved V genes and leave the rest unexplained. That table furnishes V, J and clone size, whereas the DNA furnished D and trimming. The sample data list 80,000 to 100,000 clones, and 70% to 90% of these were observed just once. The biggest ten clones account for 4% to 4.5% of the sample.

Unmatched junction bases come to 6, with V trimmed by 2 bases and J by 2 bases. CDR1 is given as GTSNPN and CDR2 as SVGIG, both from the germline V gene (reference sequence). The CDR3 runs 15 amino acids, cysteine and phenylalanine included. The retained sequence is limited to the CDR3, 45 bases, with the frame set at the first base. For this clone: Its antigen is unknown. No much larger clone is present one base from it, and per-base qualities are unavailable.

One collaborating source in Seattle enrolled patients during active infection and followed them longitudinally through the course of disease. Each collaborating institution followed its own protocols to collect whole blood in K2EDTA tubes. Collaborator samples were shipped for TCRbeta analysis as frozen whole blood, isolated PBMCs, or DNA extracted from either sample type. Overall study results and their limits: The quantity of clinical and demographic metadata differed by source and by participant and was supplied without curation.

The chain couples TRBV30 to TRBJ2-7, and 10 bases in between align with TRBD1. Sequenced input: peripheral blood. The source of this sequence is a human donor with COVID-19, enrolled during active disease. The donor label of this sample is uncertain. The DNA is TGTGCCTGGAGTCGGGGACAGGGGCGAACCTACGAGCAGTACTTC. It codes for CAWSRGQGRTYEQYF.